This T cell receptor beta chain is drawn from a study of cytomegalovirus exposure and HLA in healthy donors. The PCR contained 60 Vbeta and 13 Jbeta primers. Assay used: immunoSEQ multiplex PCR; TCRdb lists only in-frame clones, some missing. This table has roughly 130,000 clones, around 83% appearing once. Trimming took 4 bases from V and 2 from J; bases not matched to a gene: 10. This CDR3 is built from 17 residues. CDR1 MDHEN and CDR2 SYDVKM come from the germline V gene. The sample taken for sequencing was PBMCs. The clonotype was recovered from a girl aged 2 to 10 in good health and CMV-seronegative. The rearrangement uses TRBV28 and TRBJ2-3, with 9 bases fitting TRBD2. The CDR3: CASSSVLAGLHTDTQYF. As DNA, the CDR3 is TGTGCCAGCAGTTCCGTACTAGCGGGTTTGCACACAGATACGCAGTATTTT.